Below are 6 T cell receptor beta chains sequenced from a single sample in a study of T-cell reconstitution after alpha-beta-depleted transplantation in children. Unique molecular identifiers were incorporated into the prepared TCRbeta library. TCRdb re-called the PCR reads with MiXCR, one entry per CDR3 protein. The top ten hold less than 8% of the sample, which has 240,000 or so distinct CDR3 sequences, around 8% seen once. Specimen: PBMCs, mostly from graft donor cells, collected 180 days after TCRalphabeta/CD19-depleted stem cell transplant. Receptors originate from a male patient aged 10 to 17 who had a stem cell transplant for acute lymphoblastic leukemia, so the T cells may come from the graft donor.

This clonotype was seen many times. This chain connects TRBV15 to TRBJ1-3, with D uncertain. CDR1 is LNHNV and CDR2 is YYDKDF in the germline V gene (reference sequence). Trimming left V 8 bases short and J 2 bases short, with 16 bases between. The CDR3 runs to 15 residues. DNA of the CDR3: TGTGCCACCTCGGCAGGACTTTCCCCTGGAAACACCATATATTTT. Translation: CATSAGLSPGNTIYF.

In this sample, this clonotype turned up many times. The chain uses TRBV20-1 and TRBJ2-1; either TRBD1 or TRBD2 may fit D (7 bases each). The CDR3 is made up of 13 amino acids. Germline-derived CDR1 and CDR2 are DFQATT and SNEGSKA (reference sequence). Trimming left V 6 bases short and J 9 bases short, with 18 bases between. CDR3 sequence (DNA): TGCAGTGCCAGGGGGGGGTTAGGGAGTGAGCAGTTCTTC. It encodes CSARGGLGSEQFF.

This clonotype was observed at least ten times. The chain links TRBV4-3 to TRBJ1-4; TRBD1 agrees at 9 bases. The CDR3 consists of 16 residues. Germline V gene sequence: CDR1 LGHNA, CDR2 YSLEER. V shed 1 base and J 0 bases; nucleotides not matched to a gene: 0. The CDR3 reads CASSQGQGATNEKLFF. CDR3 DNA: TGCGCCAGCAGCCAAGGACAGGGGGCAACTAATGAAAAACTGTTTTTT.

This clonotype was counted between two and nine times. This sequence joins TRBV28 and TRBJ2-7; 10 positions match TRBD1. Trimming took 5 bases from V and 2 from J; bases not matched to a gene: 9. The CDR3 is made up of 16 amino acids. Germline loops: CDR1 MDHEN, CDR2 SYDVKM. The CDR3, as DNA: TGTGCCAGCAGTACCACCGGGACAGGGGTCCCCTACGAGCAGTACTTC. It is translated as CASSTTGTGVPYEQYF.

Ten or more counts support this clonotype. This chain connects TRBV28 to TRBJ2-3; 8 bases match TRBD2. V shed 3 bases, J shed 4 bases, and the junction held 12 bases outside the gene matches. Germline loops: CDR1 MDHEN, CDR2 SYDVKM. The CDR3 sequence is 17 residues long. The CDR3 DNA follows: TGTGCCAGCAGTTTTAGGCCCCAAGCGGGAGTCTCAGATACGCAGTATTTT. Encoded protein: CASSFRPQAGVSDTQYF.

This clonotype was seen a handful of times. This sequence joins TRBV7-2 and TRBJ2-7; the D is unclear. The germline gives CDR1 SGHTA, CDR2 FQGNSA. The V and J ends lost 3 bases and 7 bases respectively, with 10 bases between them. This CDR3 spans 12 amino acids. The CDR3 region has the DNA TGTGCCAGCAGCTTGTCTAGAAGAGAGCAGTACTTC. Protein sequence: CASSLSRREQYF.